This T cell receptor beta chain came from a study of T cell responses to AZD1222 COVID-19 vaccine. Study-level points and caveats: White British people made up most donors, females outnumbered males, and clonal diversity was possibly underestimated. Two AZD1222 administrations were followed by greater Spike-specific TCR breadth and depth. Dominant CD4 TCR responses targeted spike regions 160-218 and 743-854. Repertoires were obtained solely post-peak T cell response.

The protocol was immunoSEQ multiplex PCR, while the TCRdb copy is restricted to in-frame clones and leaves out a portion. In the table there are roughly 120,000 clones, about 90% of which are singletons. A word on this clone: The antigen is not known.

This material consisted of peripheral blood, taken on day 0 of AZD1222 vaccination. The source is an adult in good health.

CDR3 sequence: CASRVEQHTGELFF. CDR3 DNA: TGTGCCAGCAGGGTGGAACAGCACACCGGGGAGCTGTTTTTT. The chain employs TRBV2 and TRBJ2-2, with D unclear. Germline loops: CDR1 SNHLY, CDR2 FYNNEI. The CDR3 is made up of 14 amino acids. With 6 bases removed from V and 3 bases from J, the gap between germline ends came to 11 bases.